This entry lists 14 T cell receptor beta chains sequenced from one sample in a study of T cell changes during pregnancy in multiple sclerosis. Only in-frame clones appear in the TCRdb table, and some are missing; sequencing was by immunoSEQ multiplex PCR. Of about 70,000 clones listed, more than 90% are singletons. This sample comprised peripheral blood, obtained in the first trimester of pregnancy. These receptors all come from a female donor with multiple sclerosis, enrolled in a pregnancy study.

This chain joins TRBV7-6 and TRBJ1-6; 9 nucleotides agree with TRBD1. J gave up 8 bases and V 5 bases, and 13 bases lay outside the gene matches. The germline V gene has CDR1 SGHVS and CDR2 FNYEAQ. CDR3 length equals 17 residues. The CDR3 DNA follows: TGTGCCAGCAGCCCGTCCCGGGACAGGGTAAAGCATTCACCCCTCCACTTT. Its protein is CASSPSRDRVKHSPLHF.

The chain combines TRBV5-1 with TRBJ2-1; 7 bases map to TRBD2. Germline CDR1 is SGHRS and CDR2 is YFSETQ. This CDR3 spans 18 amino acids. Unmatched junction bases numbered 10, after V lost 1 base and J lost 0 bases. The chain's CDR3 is CASSLRVSGSSSYNEQFF. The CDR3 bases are TGCGCCAGCAGCTTGAGGGTTAGCGGGTCGAGCTCCTACAATGAGCAGTTCTTC.

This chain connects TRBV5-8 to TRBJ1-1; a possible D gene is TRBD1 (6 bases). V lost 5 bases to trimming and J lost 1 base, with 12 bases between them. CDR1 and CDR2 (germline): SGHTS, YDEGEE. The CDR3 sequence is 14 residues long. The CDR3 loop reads CASSYRVRNTEAFF. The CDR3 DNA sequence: TGTGCCAGCAGTTACAGGGTGAGGAACACTGAAGCTTTCTTT.

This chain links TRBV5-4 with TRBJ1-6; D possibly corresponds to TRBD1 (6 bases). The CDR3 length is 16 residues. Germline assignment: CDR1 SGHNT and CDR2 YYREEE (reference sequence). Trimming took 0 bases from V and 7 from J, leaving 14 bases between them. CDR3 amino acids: CASSLDAGAKNSPLHF. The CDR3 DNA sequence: TGTGCCAGCAGCTTGGATGCAGGGGCGAAGAATTCACCCCTCCACTTT.

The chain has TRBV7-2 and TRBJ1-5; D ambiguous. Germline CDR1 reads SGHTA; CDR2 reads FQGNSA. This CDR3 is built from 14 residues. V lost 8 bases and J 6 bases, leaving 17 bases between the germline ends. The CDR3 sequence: CASAQMTLGQPQHF. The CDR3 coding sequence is TGTGCCAGCGCACAAATGACACTCGGTCAGCCCCAGCATTTT.

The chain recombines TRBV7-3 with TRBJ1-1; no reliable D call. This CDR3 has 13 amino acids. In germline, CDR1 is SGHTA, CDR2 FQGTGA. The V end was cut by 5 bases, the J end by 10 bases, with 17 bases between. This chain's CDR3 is CASSPRVGEVAFF. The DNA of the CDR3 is TGTGCCAGCAGCCCCCGTGTAGGAGAGGTAGCTTTCTTT.

This CDR3 is CASSQGPGEAFF. DNA for the CDR3: TGCGCCAGCAGCCAAGGCCCGGGGGAAGCTTTCTTT. The J gene is TRBJ1-1, the V gene TRBV4-1; no clear D. The V end was cut by 1 base, the J end by 8 bases, with 8 bases between. Germline V gives CDR1 MGHRA, CDR2 YSYEKL. The CDR3 is made up of 12 amino acids.

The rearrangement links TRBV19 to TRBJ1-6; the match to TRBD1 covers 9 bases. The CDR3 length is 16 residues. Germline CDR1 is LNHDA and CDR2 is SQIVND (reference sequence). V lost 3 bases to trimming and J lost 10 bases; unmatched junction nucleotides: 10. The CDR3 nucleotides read TGTGCCAGTAGTATCGACTCCGGGACAGGGCTATCACCCCTCCACTTT. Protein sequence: CASSIDSGTGLSPLHF.

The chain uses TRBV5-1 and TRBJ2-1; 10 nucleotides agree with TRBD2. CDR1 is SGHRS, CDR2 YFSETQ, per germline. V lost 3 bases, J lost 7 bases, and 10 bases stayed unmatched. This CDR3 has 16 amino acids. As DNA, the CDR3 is TGCGCCAGCAGCTCCCTGGGAGCGGGGGGGCCGAATGAGCAGTTCTTC. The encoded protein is CASSSLGAGGPNEQFF.

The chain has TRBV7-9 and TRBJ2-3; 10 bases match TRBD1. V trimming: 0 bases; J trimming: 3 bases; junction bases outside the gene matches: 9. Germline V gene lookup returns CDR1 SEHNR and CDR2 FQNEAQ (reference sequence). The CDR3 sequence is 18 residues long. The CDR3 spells CASSLAGRDRGGTDTQYF. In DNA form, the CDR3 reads TGTGCCAGCAGCTTAGCAGGCCGGGACAGGGGTGGTACAGATACGCAGTATTTT.

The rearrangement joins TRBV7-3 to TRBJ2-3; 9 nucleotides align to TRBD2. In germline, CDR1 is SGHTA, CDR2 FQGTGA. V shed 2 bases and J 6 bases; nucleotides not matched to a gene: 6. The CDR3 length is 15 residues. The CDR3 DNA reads TGTGCCAGCAGCTTAGGTAGCGGGGGTGTCGATACGCAGTATTTT. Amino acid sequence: CASSLGSGGVDTQYF.

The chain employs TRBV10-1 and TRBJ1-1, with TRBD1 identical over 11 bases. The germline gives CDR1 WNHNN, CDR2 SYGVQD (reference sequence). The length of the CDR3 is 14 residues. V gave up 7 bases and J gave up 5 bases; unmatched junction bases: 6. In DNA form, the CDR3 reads TGCGCCAGCATTGGGACAGGGGGAAAGACTGAAGCTTTCTTT. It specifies CASIGTGGKTEAFF.

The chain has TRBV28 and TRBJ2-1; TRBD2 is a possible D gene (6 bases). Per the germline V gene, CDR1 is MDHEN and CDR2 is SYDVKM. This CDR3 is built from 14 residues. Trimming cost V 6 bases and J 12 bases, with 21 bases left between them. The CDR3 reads CASRIAGGIMTQFF. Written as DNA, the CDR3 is TGTGCCAGCAGAATTGCTGGGGGGATAATGACGCAGTTCTTC.

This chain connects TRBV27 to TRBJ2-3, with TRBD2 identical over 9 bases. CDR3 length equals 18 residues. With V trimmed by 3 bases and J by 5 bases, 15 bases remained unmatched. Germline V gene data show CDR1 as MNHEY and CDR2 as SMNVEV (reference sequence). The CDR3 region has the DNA TGTGCCAGCAGTTTTTTGGCGGGCGGGGGGGCGATAGGAGATACGCAGTATTTT. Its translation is CASSFLAGGGAIGDTQYF.